A single sample gave rise to the 17 T cell receptor beta chains below, sequenced in a study of regulatory T cells in long-lasting Graves disease. Arm-PCR with iRepertoire HTBI primers amplified the CDR3 regions for these TCR beta libraries. TCRdb independently ran MiXCR on the multiplex PCR reads; one entry per CDR3 protein. This sample yields 540,000 or so distinct CDR3 sequences, of which roughly 12% are seen a single time; roughly 10% belongs to the top ten. Time point here: newly diagnosed GD, antithyroid drugs for less than 3 months. PBMCs were the source of the RNA used for TCR sequencing. The sample was also reused in another study, on T cells in Graves' hyperthyroidism and ophthalmopathy.

The sample was peripheral blood mononuclear cells (PBMCs), taken at new diagnosis, from a patient treated with antithyroid drugs. Receptor source: a man under 40 with Graves disease.

This chain uses TRBV19 with TRBJ2-5; either TRBD1 or TRBD2 may fit D (6 bases each). The germline V gene has CDR1 LNHDA and CDR2 SQIVND (reference sequence). Trimming left V 6 bases short and J 1 base short, with 15 bases between. The CDR3 extends over 15 amino acids. CDR3 coding DNA: TGTGCCAGTAGCCCCGAGGGGGGAGGCCAAGAGACCCAGTACTTC. It codes for CASSPEGGGQETQYF.

This clonotype was seen a handful of times. The chain links TRBV11-3 to TRBJ2-1, with 11 bases identical to TRBD2. Germline V gene lookup returns CDR1 SGHNT and CDR2 YENEEA. The V gene end was trimmed by 5 bases and the J gene end by 9 bases; junction bases not matched to a gene: 24. CDR3 size: 20 residues. Written as DNA, the CDR3 is TGTGCCAGCAGCGCTCTTGGACTAGCGGGTGCGATGAATCGGGGGAGTGAGCAGTTCTTC. As protein: CASSALGLAGAMNRGSEQFF.

This clonotype was counted ten times or more. This chain joins TRBV30 and TRBJ1-5, with D tentatively TRBD1 (5 bases). CDR1 is GTSNPN, CDR2 SVGIG, per germline (reference sequence). This CDR3 spans 14 amino acids. The V and J ends lost 2 bases and 2 bases respectively, with 10 bases between them. CDR3 protein: CAWSRGAGNQPQHF. CDR3 nucleotide sequence: TGTGCCTGGAGTAGAGGGGCGGGCAATCAGCCCCAGCATTTT.

The chain links TRBV28 to TRBJ2-1, with 7 bases identical to TRBD2. The ends lost 6 bases at V and 7 bases at J; junction bases unmatched: 12. From germline, CDR1 is MDHEN and CDR2 SYDVKM. There are 15 residues in the CDR3. CDR3 sequence: CASSLEGLTSNEQFF. The CDR3 coding sequence is TGTGCCAGCAGCCTGGAGGGACTAACCTCGAATGAGCAGTTCTTC.

This clonotype was picked up many times. The J gene is TRBJ2-5, the V gene TRBV10-2, with 9 bases lining up with TRBD1. This CDR3 has 15 residues. Germline-derived CDR1 and CDR2 are WSHSY and SAAADI. V lost 6 bases, J lost 0 bases, and 5 bases stayed unmatched. The CDR3 loop is CASSRDREYQETQYF. DNA for the CDR3: TGCGCCAGCAGCCGGGACAGGGAGTACCAAGAGACCCAGTACTTC.

This clonotype was found many times. The chain employs TRBV30 and TRBJ2-7; a weak D match, TRBD2 (5 bases). This CDR3 is built from 16 residues. Trimming pared 2 bases from V and 5 bases from J, leaving 22 bases between. Germline V CDR1 and CDR2: GTSNPN, SVGIG (reference sequence). The CDR3 sequence: CAWSPITGLRGNEQYF. The CDR3 nucleotides are TGTGCCTGGAGTCCCATAACTGGGTTAAGAGGGAACGAGCAGTACTTC.

This clonotype was detected ten times or more. The chain employs TRBV6-1 and TRBJ2-2; D is ambiguous. The length of the CDR3 is 14 residues. Trimming shortened V by 3 bases and J by 2 bases, and 7 bases separated the two germline ends. The germline gives CDR1 MNHNS, CDR2 SASEGT. CDR3 bases: TGTGCCAGCAGTGAGGCGAGAAACACCGGGGAGCTGTTTTTT. Residues: CASSEARNTGELFF.

The chain uses TRBV20-1 and TRBJ2-3; TRBD1 matches at 9 bases. CDR3 length equals 14 residues. The germline CDR1 and CDR2 sequences are DFQATT and SNEGSKA (reference sequence). The V segment lost 2 bases and the J segment 5 bases; nucleotides outside the gene matches: 5. The DNA of the CDR3 is TGCAGTGCTAGAATACAGGGGGCGATAGATACGCAGTATTTT. Translated: CSARIQGAIDTQYF.

This clonotype showed up many times. The chain recombines TRBV5-1 with TRBJ2-3; D not certain. This CDR3 comprises 14 residues. In germline, CDR1 is SGHRS, CDR2 YFSETQ. V was cut by 0 bases and J by 5 bases, with 10 bases left in between. CDR3 protein: CASSLGPHRDTQYF. The CDR3 region has the DNA TGCGCCAGCAGCTTGGGCCCCCATCGAGATACGCAGTATTTT. Filled out from reference TRBV5-1 and TRBJ2-3, the complete variable domain reads KAGVTQTPRYLIKTRGQQVTLSCSPISGHRSVSWYQQTPGQGLQFLFEYFSETQRNKGNFPGRFSGRQFSNSRSEMNVSTLELGDSALYLCASSLGPHRDTQYFGPGTRLTVL.

In its sample, this clonotype was seen a few times. A clone one base away is much larger, so this may be a read error. The chain couples TRBV12-3 or TRBV12-4 to TRBJ2-7; D unresolved. V gave up 8 bases and J gave up 6 bases, with 14 bases separating them. The CDR3 is 12 residues long. The CDR3 coding sequence is TGTGCCAGCGGTAACCTGCGGCTCGAGCAGTACTTC. Translating it yields CASGNLRLEQYF.

The sample holds a few counts of this clonotype. The chain carries TRBV7-8 and TRBJ1-3, with TRBD1 matching 10 bases. The V segment lost 7 bases and the J segment 2 bases; nucleotides outside the gene matches: 5. The CDR3 is 15 amino acids. Germline V CDR1 and CDR2: SGHVS, FQNEAQ. The CDR3 is CASKRDRGTGNTIYF. CDR3 DNA sequence: TGTGCCAGCAAAAGGGACAGGGGAACTGGAAACACCATATATTTT.

This clonotype was counted many times. This chain links TRBV20-1 with TRBJ2-2, with D possibly matching TRBD2 (6 bases). Trimming took off 6 bases at V and 0 bases at J, with 17 bases between the two ends. The germline gives CDR1 DFQATT, CDR2 SNEGSKA (reference sequence). This CDR3 comprises 16 residues. The chain's CDR3 is CSAEPPRDSNTGELFF. DNA for the CDR3: TGCAGTGCCGAGCCCCCTCGGGACTCGAACACCGGGGAGCTGTTTTTT.

This clonotype was detected ten times or more. The chain is built from TRBV12-3 or TRBV12-4 and TRBJ2-3; D not certain. This CDR3 region has 13 residues. The V end was cut by 5 bases, the J end by 0 bases, with 6 bases between. CDR3 sequence: CASSRPSTDTQYF. The CDR3 bases are TGTGCCAGCAGTCGCCCTAGCACAGATACGCAGTATTTT.

In this sample, this clonotype turned up many times. The V gene is TRBV18, the J gene TRBJ1-5; D gene uncertain. The V gene's germline CDR1 is KGHSH and CDR2 LQKENI. CDR3 length: 15 amino acids. Trimming shortened V by 0 bases and J by 2 bases, and 8 bases separated the two germline ends. As DNA, the CDR3 is TGTGCCAGCTCACCACCCACTAGAGGCAATCAGCCCCAGCATTTT. Amino acids: CASSPPTRGNQPQHF. Full variable domain (remainder filled in from reference TRBV18 and TRBJ1-5): NAGVMQNPRHLVRRRGQEARLRCSPMKGHSHVYWYRQLPEEGLKFMVYLQKENIIDESGMPKERFSAEFPKEGPSILRIQQVVRGDSAAYFCASSPPTRGNQPQHFGDGTRLSIL.

This clonotype was observed at least ten times. The rearrangement uses TRBV7-9 and TRBJ1-5; a weak D match, TRBD1 (5 bases). CDR1 and CDR2 (germline): SEHNR, FQNEAQ (reference sequence). The V and J ends lost 3 bases and 0 bases respectively, with 12 bases between them. This CDR3 is 16 amino acids long. CDR3 residues: CASSFGTANSNQPQHF. The CDR3 region has the DNA TGTGCCAGCAGCTTCGGGACGGCAAATAGCAATCAGCCCCAGCATTTT.

This chain uses TRBV7-6 with TRBJ1-5, with D unresolved. There are 14 residues in the CDR3. V lost 5 bases and J lost 0, with 8 bases in between. Germline assignment: CDR1 SGHVS and CDR2 FNYEAQ. CDR3 bases: TGTGCCAGCAGCCGGTCCGATAGCAATCAGCCCCAGCATTTT. It specifies CASSRSDSNQPQHF.

This clonotype has ten or more counts. The chain combines TRBV24-1 with TRBJ2-1, with TRBD1 matching over 7 bases. CDR3 size: 16 residues. The V segment lost 0 bases and the J segment 5 bases; nucleotides outside the gene matches: 6. Per the germline V gene, CDR1 is KGHDR and CDR2 is SFDVKD. The CDR3 coding sequence is TGTGCCACCAGTGATTTGACCCGGACAGGTAACAATGAGCAGTTCTTC. Protein sequence: CATSDLTRTGNNEQFF.